Shown below are 22 T cell receptor beta chains from a single sample sequenced in a study of molecular identifiers for immune sequencing clone quantification (dated by TCRdb to the late 2010s). The method behind the library was PCR. Sequencing took place on a NextSeq 500. TCRdb reran the public reads through fastp at Q25 and MiXCR, keeping productive beta chains. Identical CDR3 protein sequences are pooled into one entry, listed with their most common genes and DNA. The sample profile shows 79,000 or so distinct CDR3 sequences; about 23% of them were found once. The top ten hold approximately 0.8% of the sample. Sequencing was done on a sample of naive CD8+ T cells from blood, with Jurkat cell RNA spiked in. The cell subset or site label corresponds to: FACS-sorted CD8+CD4-CCR7+CD45RA+ naive T cells. The receptor set was obtained from a human donor in good health. Some libraries in this study had Jurkat cell RNA spiked in.

To note about this clonotype: This clone may be a read error of a much larger clone one base away. The CDR3 DNA follows: TGCGCCAGCAGCTTGGTATTCCTAACCCCGGTGGAGACCCAGTACTTC. This sequence encodes CASSLVFLTPVETQYF. This sequence joins TRBV5-1 and TRBJ2-5, with D unresolved. The CDR3 length is 16 residues. Germline CDR1 reads SGHRS; CDR2 reads YFSETQ. V lost 0 bases, J lost 5 bases, and 17 bases lay in between.

There are a few counts of this clonotype. This chain connects TRBV28 to TRBJ2-7, with 8 bases aligning to TRBD1. V trimming: 3 bases; J trimming: 3 bases; junction bases outside the gene matches: 10. From germline, CDR1 is MDHEN and CDR2 SYDVKM. This CDR3 has 16 amino acids. Written as DNA, the CDR3 is TGTGCCAGCAGTTTCCTCGGACAGGGCTTGGTCTACGAGCAGTACTTC. This sequence encodes CASSFLGQGLVYEQYF.

This clonotype was seen ten or more times. J is TRBJ2-2 and V is TRBV6-5; no clear D gene. Trimming shortened V by 5 bases and J by 13 bases, and 20 bases separated the two germline ends. The CDR3 has 14 residues. Germline V gene sequence: CDR1 MNHEY, CDR2 SVGAGI. The CDR3 is CASSLLSVRVALFF. As DNA, the CDR3 is TGTGCCAGCAGTCTACTGAGCGTTAGGGTCGCGCTGTTTTTT.

About this clonotype itself: This may arise from a read error, as a much more abundant clone is one base away. The chain links TRBV28 to TRBJ2-2; TRBD1 might be the D (6 bases). Germline V CDR1 and CDR2: MDHEN, SYDVKM. The CDR3 sequence is 16 residues long. The germline V and J ends were trimmed by 2 bases and 7 bases, with 17 bases remaining between them. The CDR3 here is CASSLLNRERSGELFF. DNA of the CDR3: TGTGCCAGCAGTTTACTAAACAGGGAGCGGAGCGGGGAGCTGTTTTTT.

In its sample, this clonotype was seen a few times. This chain links TRBV11-3 with TRBJ2-1; 15 positions match TRBD2. V was clipped by 5 bases and J by 6 bases; unmatched bases: 5. CDR1 is SGHNT and CDR2 is YENEEA in the germline V gene. CDR3 size: 16 residues. This chain's CDR3 is CASSPRTSGRANEQFF. The CDR3 DNA follows: TGTGCCAGCAGCCCCCGGACTAGCGGGAGGGCCAATGAGCAGTTCTTC.

This clonotype was counted many times. This chain joins TRBV19 and TRBJ1-5, with D perhaps matching TRBD1 (6 bases). This CDR3 region has 14 residues. Germline values: CDR1 LNHDA, CDR2 SQIVND (reference sequence). V lost 5 bases to trimming and J lost 1 base, with 9 bases between them. CDR3 nucleotide sequence: TGTGCCAGTAGTCAGGGGCAGAGCAATCAGCCCCAGCATTTT. It translates to CASSQGQSNQPQHF.

In its sample, this clonotype was seen a few times. This sequence joins TRBV20-1 and TRBJ2-2, with TRBD2 as a possible D gene (5 bases). This CDR3 comprises 13 residues. Trimming took 0 bases from V and 4 from J, leaving 6 bases between them. Germline V gene sequence: CDR1 DFQATT, CDR2 SNEGSKA (reference sequence). The CDR3 DNA is TGCAGTGCTAGAGAGGGAGTCACCGGGGAGCTGTTTTTT. As protein: CSAREGVTGELFF.

This clonotype was seen at least ten times. The chain recombines TRBV12-3 or TRBV12-4 with TRBJ1-6; D remains unclear. The CDR3 has 14 amino acids. Trimming removed 7 bases from V and 7 bases from J, with 14 bases in between. As DNA, the CDR3 is TGTGCCAGCACCACGCAGGTGTACAATTCACCCCTCCACTTT. Its protein product is CASTTQVYNSPLHF.

The gene calls are TRBV3-1 and TRBJ2-2; 9 bases align to TRBD1. The germline CDR1 and CDR2 sequences are LGHDT and YNNKEL (reference sequence). V lost 4 bases, J lost 3 bases, and 12 bases stayed unmatched. This CDR3 comprises 18 residues. The CDR3 sequence is CASSLHWGQGIDTGELFF. The CDR3 coding sequence is TGTGCCAGCAGCCTTCATTGGGGACAGGGAATTGACACCGGGGAGCTGTTTTTT.

This clonotype was observed at least ten times. The CDR3 nucleotides read TGTGCCAGCAGCCTAGTGGGAGGGAGCACAGATACGCAGTATTTT. Translated, it gives CASSLVGGSTDTQYF. The V and J genes are TRBV7-3 and TRBJ2-3; TRBD2 aligns across 7 bases. The V and J ends lost 5 bases and 0 bases, in that order; junction bases with no gene match: 5. There are 15 residues in the CDR3. The germline V gene encodes CDR1 SGHTA and CDR2 FQGTGA.

Note on this clonotype: Given a much more abundant clone one base away, this may be a read error. V is TRBV9 and J is TRBJ1-1; D unclear. Trimming cost V 3 bases and J 10 bases, with 10 bases left between them. CDR1 is SGDLS, CDR2 YYNGEE, per germline. The CDR3 has 11 residues. The CDR3 DNA reads as TGTGCCAGCAGCGGGTCAGGTGTAGCTTTCTTT. Translating it yields CASSGSGVAFF.

Regarding this clonotype: This could be a read error, since a much larger clone is one nucleotide away. The rearrangement links TRBV2 to TRBJ2-1, with D maybe TRBD2 (5 bases). The CDR3 sequence is 18 residues long. Trimming took off 2 bases at V and 7 bases at J, with 24 bases between the two ends. The germline gives CDR1 SNHLY, CDR2 FYNNEI. This chain's CDR3 is CASSETARPNLEGNEQFF. Here the CDR3 DNA reads TGTGCCAGCAGTGAAACGGCTCGTCCCAACCTCGAGGGTAATGAGCAGTTCTTC.

This chain joins TRBV12-3 or TRBV12-4 and TRBJ2-3, with TRBD2 matching 10 bases. The ends lost 6 bases at V and 7 bases at J; junction bases unmatched: 7. This CDR3 spans 14 amino acids. Here the CDR3 reads CASRSGGGSNTQYF. The CDR3 coding sequence is TGTGCCAGCAGAAGCGGGGGGGGCTCCAATACGCAGTATTTT.

This clonotype was seen only a few times. The genes are TRBV5-8 and TRBJ1-1; no firm D call. V gave up 2 bases and J gave up 1 base, with 9 bases separating them. Per the germline V gene, CDR1 is SGHTS and CDR2 is YDEGEE. This CDR3 contains 14 residues. DNA for the CDR3: TGTGCCAGCAGCTTTTACGCCGAGAACACTGAAGCTTTCTTT. Its translation: CASSFYAENTEAFF.

The chain employs TRBV7-6 and TRBJ2-3; no clear D gene. The CDR3 is 13 residues long. Germline CDR1 and CDR2: SGHVS and FNYEAQ. Trimming shortened V by 1 base and J by 3 bases, and 5 bases separated the two germline ends. The CDR3 DNA follows: TGTGCCAGCAGCTTAGGAGTAACAGATACGCAGTATTTT. Its protein product is CASSLGVTDTQYF.

Of note for this clonotype: A much larger clone lies one base from this, so it may be a read error. The chain carries TRBV24-1 and TRBJ2-2; D might be TRBD2 (6 bases). CDR1 and CDR2 from the germline V gene are KGHDR and SFDVKD. The CDR3 consists of 13 residues. Here the CDR3 DNA reads TGTGCCACCAGATTAGCGGCCACCGGGGAGCTGTTATTT. As protein: CATRLAATGELLF.

This clonotype was counted ten times or more. The rearrangement joins TRBV6-6 to TRBJ1-1, with D maybe TRBD1 (5 bases). Between the trimmed V and J ends, which lost 4 bases and 5 bases, there was a span of 11 bases. Germline lookup yields CDR1 MNHNY and CDR2 SVGAGI (reference sequence). The CDR3 extends over 13 amino acids. This chain's CDR3 is CASSWAGSTEAFF. The CDR3 DNA follows: TGTGCCAGCAGTTGGGCAGGGAGTACTGAAGCTTTCTTT.

The sample holds one count of this clonotype. This sequence may be a read error, since a much larger clone differs from it by one base. The chain recombines TRBV7-2 with TRBJ2-7; 9 nucleotides align to TRBD1. The length of the CDR3 is 11 residues. In germline, CDR1 is SGHTA, CDR2 FQGNSA. CDR3 amino acids: CASIPRDREAF. The DNA for the CDR3 is TGTGCCAGCATCCCGAGGGACAGGGAAGCCTTC. The complete variable domain, with remaining parts taken from reference TRBV7-2 and TRBJ2-7, reads GAGVSQSPSNKVTEKGKDVELRCDPISGHTALYWYRQSLGQGLEFLIYFQGNSAPDKSGLPSDRFSAERTGGSVSTLTIQRTQQEDSAVYLCASIPRDREAFGPGTRLTVT.

This clonotype was observed at least ten times. The rearrangement links TRBV7-9 to TRBJ2-3; D remains unclear. Germline CDR1 SEHNR, CDR2 FQNEAQ (reference sequence). Trimming took 2 bases from V and 1 from J, leaving 4 bases between them. There are 13 residues in the CDR3. The CDR3 sequence: CASSLQGTDTQYF. As DNA, the CDR3 is TGTGCCAGCAGCTTACAGGGCACAGATACGCAGTATTTT.

Regarding this clonotype: This sequence may be a read error, since a much larger clone differs from it by one base. The genes are TRBV7-9 and TRBJ2-2; TRBD2 matches 8 bases. Germline CDR1 and CDR2: SEHNR and FQNEAQ (reference sequence). The CDR3 sequence is 16 residues long. The CDR3 nucleotides read TGTACCAGCAGCCACCCCGGGACTAGTTCCACCGGGGAGCTGTTTTTT. This encodes CTSSHPGTSSTGELFF.

This clonotype was recorded a few times. V and J are TRBV7-9 and TRBJ2-7, with D possibly being TRBD2 (6 bases). CDR1 is SEHNR and CDR2 is FQNEAQ in the germline V gene (reference sequence). The CDR3 contains 15 residues. V was cut by 5 bases and J by 4 bases, with 18 bases left in between. The CDR3 DNA reads as TGTGCCAGCAGCCCCGGGAGAAGTAGGCAGTACGAGCAGTACTTC. Amino acids: CASSPGRSRQYEQYF.

For this clonotype: Mismatch with germline at one junction end may stem from a read error. The rearrangement links TRBV6-6 to TRBJ2-7, with D perhaps being TRBD1 or TRBD2 (6 bases each). Germline V gives CDR1 MNHNY, CDR2 SVGAGI (reference sequence). This CDR3 is 18 amino acids long. DNA for the CDR3: TGTGCCAGCAGTTACTTATGGGAATTGGGACACGATTCGGGGGAGCGGTACTTC. It translates to CASSYLWELGHDSGERYF.